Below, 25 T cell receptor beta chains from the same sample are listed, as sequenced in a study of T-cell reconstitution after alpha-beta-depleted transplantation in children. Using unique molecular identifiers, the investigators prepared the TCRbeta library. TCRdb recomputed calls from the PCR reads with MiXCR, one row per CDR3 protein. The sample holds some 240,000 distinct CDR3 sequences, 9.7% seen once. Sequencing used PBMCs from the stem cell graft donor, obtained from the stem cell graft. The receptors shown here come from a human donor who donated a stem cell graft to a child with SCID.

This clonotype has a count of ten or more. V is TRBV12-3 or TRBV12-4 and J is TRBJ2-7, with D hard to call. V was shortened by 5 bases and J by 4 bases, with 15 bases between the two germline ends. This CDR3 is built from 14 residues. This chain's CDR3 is CASSIKVQQYEQYF. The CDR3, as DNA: TGTGCCAGCAGTATTAAAGTTCAGCAGTACGAGCAGTACTTC.

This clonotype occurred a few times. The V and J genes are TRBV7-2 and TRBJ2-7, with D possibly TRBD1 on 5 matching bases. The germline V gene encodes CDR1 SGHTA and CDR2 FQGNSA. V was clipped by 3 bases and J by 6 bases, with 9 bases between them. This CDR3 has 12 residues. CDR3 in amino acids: CASSLLGLEQYF. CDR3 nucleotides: TGTGCCAGCAGCTTGTTGGGGCTCGAGCAGTACTTC.

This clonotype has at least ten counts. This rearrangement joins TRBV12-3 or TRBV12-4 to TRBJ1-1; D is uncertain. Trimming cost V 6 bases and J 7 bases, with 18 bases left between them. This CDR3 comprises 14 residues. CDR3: CASSTPGREGEAFF. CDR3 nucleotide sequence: TGTGCCAGCAGCACCCCGGGAAGGGAGGGTGAAGCTTTCTTT.

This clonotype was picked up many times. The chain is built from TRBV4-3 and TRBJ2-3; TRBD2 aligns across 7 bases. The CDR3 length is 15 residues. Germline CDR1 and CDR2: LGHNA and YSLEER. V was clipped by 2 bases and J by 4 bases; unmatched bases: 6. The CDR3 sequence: CASSQRLARADTQYF. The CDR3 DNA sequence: TGCGCCAGCAGCCAAAGACTAGCCAGGGCAGATACGCAGTATTTT.

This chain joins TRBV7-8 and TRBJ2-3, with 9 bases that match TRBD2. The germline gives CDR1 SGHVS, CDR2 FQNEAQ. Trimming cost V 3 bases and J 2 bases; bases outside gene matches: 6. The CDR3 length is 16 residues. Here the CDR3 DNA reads TGTGCCAGCAGCTTTGTAGCGGGGGTACACACAGATACGCAGTATTTT. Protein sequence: CASSFVAGVHTDTQYF.

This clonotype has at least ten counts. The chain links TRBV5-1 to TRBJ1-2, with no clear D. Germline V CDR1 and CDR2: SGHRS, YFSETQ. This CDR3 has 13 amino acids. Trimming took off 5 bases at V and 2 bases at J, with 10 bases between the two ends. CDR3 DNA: TGCGCCAGCAGAAAAGGAGTAAACTATGGCTACACCTTC. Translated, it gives CASRKGVNYGYTF.

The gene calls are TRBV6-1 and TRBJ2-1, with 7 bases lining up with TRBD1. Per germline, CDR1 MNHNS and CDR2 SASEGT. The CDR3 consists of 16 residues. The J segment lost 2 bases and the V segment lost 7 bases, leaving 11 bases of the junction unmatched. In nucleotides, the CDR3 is TGTGCCAGCACTAGGGGATACAGGGGAACCTACAATGAGCAGTTCTTC. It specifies CASTRGYRGTYNEQFF.

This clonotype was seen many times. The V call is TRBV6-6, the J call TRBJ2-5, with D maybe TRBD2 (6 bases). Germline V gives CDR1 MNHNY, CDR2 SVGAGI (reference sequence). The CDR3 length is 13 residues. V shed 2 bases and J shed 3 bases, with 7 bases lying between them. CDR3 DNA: TGTGCCAGCAGTTACGGGGGGAAAGAGACCCAGTACTTC. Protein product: CASSYGGKETQYF.

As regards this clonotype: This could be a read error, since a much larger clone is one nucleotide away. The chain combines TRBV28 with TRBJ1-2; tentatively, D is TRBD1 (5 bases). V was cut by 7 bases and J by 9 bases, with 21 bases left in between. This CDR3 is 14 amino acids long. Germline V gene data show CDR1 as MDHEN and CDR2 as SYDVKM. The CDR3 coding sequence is TGTGCCAGCACGTTATGGGGGTTTGGAGACAGCTACACCTTC. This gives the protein CASTLWGFGDSYTF.

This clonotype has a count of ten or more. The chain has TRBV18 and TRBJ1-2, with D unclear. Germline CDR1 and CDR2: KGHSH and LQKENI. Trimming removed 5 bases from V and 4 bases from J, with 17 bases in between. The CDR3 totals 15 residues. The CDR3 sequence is CASSIGGTPLYGYTF. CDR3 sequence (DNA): TGTGCCAGCTCAATAGGTGGAACCCCTCTCTATGGCTACACCTTC.

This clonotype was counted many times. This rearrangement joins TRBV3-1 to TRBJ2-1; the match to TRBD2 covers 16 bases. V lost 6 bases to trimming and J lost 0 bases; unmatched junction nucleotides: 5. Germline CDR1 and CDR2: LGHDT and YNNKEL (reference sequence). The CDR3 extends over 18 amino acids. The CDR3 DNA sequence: TGTGCCAGCAGTTCAGGGACTAGCGGGGGGGCCTCCTACAATGAGCAGTTCTTC. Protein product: CASSSGTSGGASYNEQFF.

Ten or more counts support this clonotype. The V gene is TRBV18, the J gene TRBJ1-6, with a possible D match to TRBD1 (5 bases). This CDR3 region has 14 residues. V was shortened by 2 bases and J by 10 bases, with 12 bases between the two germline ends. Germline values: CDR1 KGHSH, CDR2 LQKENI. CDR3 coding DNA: TGTGCCAGCTCACCAGTCGCAGGGAACTCACCCCTCCACTTT. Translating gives CASSPVAGNSPLHF.

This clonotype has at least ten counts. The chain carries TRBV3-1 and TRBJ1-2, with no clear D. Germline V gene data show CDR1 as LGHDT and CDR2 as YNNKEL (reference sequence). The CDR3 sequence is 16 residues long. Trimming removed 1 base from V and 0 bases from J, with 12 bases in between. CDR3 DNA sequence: TGTGCCAGCAGCCAAGGAGAGGGCCCGGCTAACTATGGCTACACCTTC. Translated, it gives CASSQGEGPANYGYTF.

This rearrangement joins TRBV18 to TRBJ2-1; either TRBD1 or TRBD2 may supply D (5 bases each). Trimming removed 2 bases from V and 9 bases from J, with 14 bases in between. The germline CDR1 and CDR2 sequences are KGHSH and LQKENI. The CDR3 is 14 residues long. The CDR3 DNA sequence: TGTGCCAGCTCACCAGTAAGAGGGGTTCGTGAGCAGTTCTTC. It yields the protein CASSPVRGVREQFF.

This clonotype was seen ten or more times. CDR3 DNA: TGTGCCAGCAGTCCCGACAGGGGTGAACGGGTTGCCAACGTCCTGACTTTC. The encoded protein is CASSPDRGERVANVLTF. This sequence joins TRBV12-3 or TRBV12-4 and TRBJ2-6; 8 nucleotides agree with TRBD1. This CDR3 is 17 amino acids long. V shed 5 bases and J 7 bases; nucleotides not matched to a gene: 13.

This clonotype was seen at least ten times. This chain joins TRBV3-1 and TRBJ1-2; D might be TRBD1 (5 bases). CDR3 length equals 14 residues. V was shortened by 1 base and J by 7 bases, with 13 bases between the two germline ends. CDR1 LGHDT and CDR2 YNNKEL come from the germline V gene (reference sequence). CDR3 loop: CASSQGGTGGGYTF. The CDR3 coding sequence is TGTGCCAGCAGCCAAGGAGGAACAGGCGGTGGCTACACCTTC.

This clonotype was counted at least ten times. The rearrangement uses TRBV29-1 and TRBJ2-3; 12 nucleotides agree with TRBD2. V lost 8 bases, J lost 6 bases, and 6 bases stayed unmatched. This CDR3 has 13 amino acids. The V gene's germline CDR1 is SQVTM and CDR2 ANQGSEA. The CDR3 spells CSSRLAGDDTQYF. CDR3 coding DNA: TGCAGCTCCCGACTAGCGGGGGACGATACGCAGTATTTT.

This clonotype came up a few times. CDR3 coding DNA: TGTGCCAGCAGCCACCGAGGACGGGGAGACACAGATACGCAGTATTTT. Protein product: CASSHRGRGDTDTQYF. The chain couples TRBV3-1 to TRBJ2-3, with TRBD2 as a possible D gene (5 bases). This CDR3 is 16 amino acids long. Trimming stripped 3 bases from V and 2 bases from J, with 15 bases between. The germline V gene has CDR1 LGHDT and CDR2 YNNKEL (reference sequence).

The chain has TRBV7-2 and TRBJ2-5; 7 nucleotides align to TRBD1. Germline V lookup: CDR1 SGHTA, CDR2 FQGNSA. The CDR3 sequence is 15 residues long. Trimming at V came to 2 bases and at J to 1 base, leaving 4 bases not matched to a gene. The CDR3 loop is CASSLKRQGQETQYF. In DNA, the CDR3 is TGTGCCAGCAGCTTAAAGCGACAGGGCCAAGAGACCCAGTACTTC.

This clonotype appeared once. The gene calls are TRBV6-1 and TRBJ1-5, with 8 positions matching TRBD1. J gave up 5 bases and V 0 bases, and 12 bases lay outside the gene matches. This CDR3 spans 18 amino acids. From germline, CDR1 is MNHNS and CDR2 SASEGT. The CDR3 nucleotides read TGTGCCAGCAGTGAAGCTGGACAGGGAATAAGTAGGGATCAGCCCCAGCATTTT. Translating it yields CASSEAGQGISRDQPQHF.

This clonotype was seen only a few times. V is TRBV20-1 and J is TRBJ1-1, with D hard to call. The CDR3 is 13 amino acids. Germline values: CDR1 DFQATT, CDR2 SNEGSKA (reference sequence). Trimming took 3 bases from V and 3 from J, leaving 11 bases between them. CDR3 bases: TGCAGTGCTAGTACAGTCGCGGACACTGAAGCTTTCTTT. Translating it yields CSASTVADTEAFF.

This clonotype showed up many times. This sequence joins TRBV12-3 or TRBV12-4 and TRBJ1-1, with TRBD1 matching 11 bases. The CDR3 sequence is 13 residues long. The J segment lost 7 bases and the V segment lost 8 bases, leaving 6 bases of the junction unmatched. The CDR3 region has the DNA TGTGCCAGCGGATACGGGACAGGGGGTGAAGCTTTCTTT. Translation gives CASGYGTGGEAFF.

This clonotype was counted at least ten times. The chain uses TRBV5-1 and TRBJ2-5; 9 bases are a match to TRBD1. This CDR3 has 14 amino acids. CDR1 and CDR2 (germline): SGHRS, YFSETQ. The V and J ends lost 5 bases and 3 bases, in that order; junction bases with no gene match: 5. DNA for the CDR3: TGCGCCAGCAGACCTGGGACAGGGAAAGAGACCCAGTACTTC. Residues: CASRPGTGKETQYF.

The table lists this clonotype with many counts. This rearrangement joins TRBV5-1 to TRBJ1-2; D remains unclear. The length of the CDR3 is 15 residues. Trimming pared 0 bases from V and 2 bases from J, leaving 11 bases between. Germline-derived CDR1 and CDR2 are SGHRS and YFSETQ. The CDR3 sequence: CASSLGASGNYGYTF. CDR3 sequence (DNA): TGCGCCAGCAGCTTGGGTGCGAGTGGGAACTATGGCTACACCTTC.

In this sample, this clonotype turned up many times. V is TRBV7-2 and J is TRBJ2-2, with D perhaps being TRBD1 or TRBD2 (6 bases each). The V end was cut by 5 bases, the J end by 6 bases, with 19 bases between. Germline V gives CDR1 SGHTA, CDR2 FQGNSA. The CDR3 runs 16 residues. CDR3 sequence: CASSPPWKGGSGELFF. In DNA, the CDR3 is TGTGCCAGCAGCCCACCCTGGAAAGGGGGGTCCGGGGAGCTGTTTTTT.